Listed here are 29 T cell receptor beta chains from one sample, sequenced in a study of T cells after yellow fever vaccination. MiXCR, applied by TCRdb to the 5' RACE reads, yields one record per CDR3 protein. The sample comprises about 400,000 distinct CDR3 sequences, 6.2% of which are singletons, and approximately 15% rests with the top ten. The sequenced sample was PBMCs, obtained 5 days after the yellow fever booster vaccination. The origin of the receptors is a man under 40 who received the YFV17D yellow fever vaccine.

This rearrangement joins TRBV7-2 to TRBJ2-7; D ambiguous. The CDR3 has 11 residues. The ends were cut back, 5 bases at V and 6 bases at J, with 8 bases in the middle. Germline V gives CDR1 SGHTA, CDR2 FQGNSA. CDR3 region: CASSAVTEQYF. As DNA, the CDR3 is TGTGCCAGCAGCGCCGTCACCGAGCAGTACTTC.

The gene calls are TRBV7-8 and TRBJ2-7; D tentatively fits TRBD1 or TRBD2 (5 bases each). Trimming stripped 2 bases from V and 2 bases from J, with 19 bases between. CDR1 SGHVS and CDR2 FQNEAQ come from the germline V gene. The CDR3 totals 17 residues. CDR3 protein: CASSLSFFWDGTYEQYF. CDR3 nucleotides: TGTGCCAGCAGCTTATCTTTTTTTTGGGACGGAACCTACGAGCAGTACTTC.

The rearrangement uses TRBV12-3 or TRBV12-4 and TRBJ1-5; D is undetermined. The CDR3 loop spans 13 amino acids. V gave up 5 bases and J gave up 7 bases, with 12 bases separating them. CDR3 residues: CASSRQIQQPQHF. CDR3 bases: TGTGCCAGCAGTAGACAAATTCAACAGCCCCAGCATTTT.

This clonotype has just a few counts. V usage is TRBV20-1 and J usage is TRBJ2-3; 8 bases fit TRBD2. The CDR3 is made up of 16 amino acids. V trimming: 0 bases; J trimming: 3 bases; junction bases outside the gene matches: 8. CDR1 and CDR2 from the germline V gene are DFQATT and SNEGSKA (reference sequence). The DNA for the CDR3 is TGCAGTGCTAGAGACGGAGGGAGCGGGGGAACAGATACGCAGTATTTT. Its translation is CSARDGGSGGTDTQYF.

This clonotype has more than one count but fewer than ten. CDR3 amino acids: CASSKDSKNTEAFF. The CDR3 region has the DNA TGCGCCAGCAGCAAGGACAGCAAGAACACTGAAGCTTTCTTT. V usage is TRBV5-1 and J usage is TRBJ1-1, with a possible D match to TRBD1 (6 bases). The CDR3 consists of 14 residues. The germline V gene has CDR1 SGHRS and CDR2 YFSETQ. The V and J ends lost 4 bases and 1 base respectively, with 11 bases between them.

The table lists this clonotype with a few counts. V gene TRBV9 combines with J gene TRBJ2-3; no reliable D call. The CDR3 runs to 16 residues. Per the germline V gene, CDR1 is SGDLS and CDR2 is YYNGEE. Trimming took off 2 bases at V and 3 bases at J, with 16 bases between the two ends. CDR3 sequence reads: CASSVGLVATTDTQYF. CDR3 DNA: TGTGCCAGCAGCGTGGGGTTGGTAGCTACTACAGATACGCAGTATTTT.

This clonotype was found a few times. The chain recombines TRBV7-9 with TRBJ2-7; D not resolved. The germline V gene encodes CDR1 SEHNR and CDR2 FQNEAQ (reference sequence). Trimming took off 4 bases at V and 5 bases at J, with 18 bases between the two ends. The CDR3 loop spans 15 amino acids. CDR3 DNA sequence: TGTGCCAGCAGCTCCCGGGTGGATAAGTTCCACGAGCAGTACTTC. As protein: CASSSRVDKFHEQYF.

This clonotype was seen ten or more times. In DNA form, the CDR3 reads TGCAGTGCTAGAAATAGCGGAGGGCCCTCCTACAATGAGCAGTTCTTC. This codes for CSARNSGGPSYNEQFF. This sequence joins TRBV20-1 and TRBJ2-1; weak D call: TRBD2 (6 bases). V shed 2 bases and J shed 0 bases, with 14 bases lying between them. Germline V gives CDR1 DFQATT, CDR2 SNEGSKA (reference sequence). The CDR3 spans 16 residues.

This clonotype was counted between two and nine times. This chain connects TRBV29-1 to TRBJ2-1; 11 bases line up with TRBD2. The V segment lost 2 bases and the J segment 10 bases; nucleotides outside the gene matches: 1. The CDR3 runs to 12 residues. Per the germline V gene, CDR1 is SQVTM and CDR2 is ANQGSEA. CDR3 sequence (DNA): TGCAGCGTTGAACCTAGCGGGGGGGAGCAGTTCTTC. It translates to CSVEPSGGEQFF.

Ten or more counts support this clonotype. CDR3 DNA sequence: TGTGCCAGCAGCTCGAGGGGCTCCCTCAGGGACGAGCAGTACTTC. Its protein is CASSSRGSLRDEQYF. This chain joins TRBV7-8 and TRBJ2-7; D possibly uses TRBD1 or TRBD2 (5 bases each). Trimming shortened V by 4 bases and J by 5 bases, and 18 bases separated the two germline ends. Germline-derived CDR1 and CDR2 are SGHVS and FQNEAQ. CDR3 length equals 15 residues. Full variable domain (outside the CDR3, taken from reference TRBV7-8 and TRBJ2-7): GAGVSQSPRYKVAKRGQDVALRCDPISGHVSLFWYQQALGQGPEFLTYFQNEAQLDKSGLPSDRFFAERPEGSVSTLKIQRTQQEDSAVYLCASSSRGSLRDEQYFGPGTRLTVT.

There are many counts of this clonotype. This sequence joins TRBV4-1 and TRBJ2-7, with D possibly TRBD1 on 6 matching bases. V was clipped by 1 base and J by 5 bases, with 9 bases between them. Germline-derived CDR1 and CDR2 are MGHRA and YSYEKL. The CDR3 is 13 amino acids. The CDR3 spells CASSQVGGDEQYF. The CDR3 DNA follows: TGCGCCAGCAGCCAAGTTGGGGGCGACGAGCAGTACTTC.

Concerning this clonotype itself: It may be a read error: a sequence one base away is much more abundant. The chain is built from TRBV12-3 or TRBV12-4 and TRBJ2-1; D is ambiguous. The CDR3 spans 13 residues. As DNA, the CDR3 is TGTGCCAGCACCTTGAGCTCCCACAATGAGCAGTTCTTC. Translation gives CASTLSSHNEQFF.

CDR3 sequence: CATSDQVPGQGYTQYF. In DNA, the CDR3 is TGTGCCACCAGTGACCAGGTCCCGGGACAGGGGTATACGCAGTATTTT. The J gene is TRBJ2-3, the V gene TRBV24-1, with 10 bases aligning to TRBD1. J lost 7 bases, V lost 4 bases, and 10 bases had no gene match. The germline CDR1 and CDR2 sequences are KGHDR and SFDVKD. The CDR3 is 16 amino acids.

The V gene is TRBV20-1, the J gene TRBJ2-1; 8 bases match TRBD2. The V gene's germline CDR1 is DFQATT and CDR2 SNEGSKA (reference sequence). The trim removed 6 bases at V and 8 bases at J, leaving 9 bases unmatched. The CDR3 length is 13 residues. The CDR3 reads CSAIPGGGYEQFF. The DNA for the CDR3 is TGCAGTGCCATCCCCGGGGGGGGCTATGAGCAGTTCTTC.

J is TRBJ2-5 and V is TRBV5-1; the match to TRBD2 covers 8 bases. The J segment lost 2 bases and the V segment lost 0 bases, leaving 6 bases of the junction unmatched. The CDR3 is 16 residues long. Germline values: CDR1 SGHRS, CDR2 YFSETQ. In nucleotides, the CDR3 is TGCGCCAGCAGCTTGGGTCCAGCGGGAGTACAAGAGACCCAGTACTTC. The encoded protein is CASSLGPAGVQETQYF.

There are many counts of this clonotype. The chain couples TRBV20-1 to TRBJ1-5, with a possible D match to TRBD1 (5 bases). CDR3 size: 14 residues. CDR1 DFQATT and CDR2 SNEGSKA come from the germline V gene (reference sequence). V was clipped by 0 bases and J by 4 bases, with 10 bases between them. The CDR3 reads CSARDWGENQPQHF. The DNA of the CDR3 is TGCAGTGCTAGAGATTGGGGGGAGAATCAGCCCCAGCATTTT.

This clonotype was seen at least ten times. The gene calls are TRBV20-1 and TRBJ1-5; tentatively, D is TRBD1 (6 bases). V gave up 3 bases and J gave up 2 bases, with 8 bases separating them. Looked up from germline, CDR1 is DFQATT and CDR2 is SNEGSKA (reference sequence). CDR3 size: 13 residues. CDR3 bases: TGCAGTGCTAGTCCAGGGGGCAATCAGCCCCAGCATTTT. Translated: CSASPGGNQPQHF.

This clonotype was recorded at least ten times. The CDR3 sequence: CASSWTSREETQYF. DNA of the CDR3: TGTGCCAGCAGTTGGACTAGCCGGGAAGAGACCCAGTACTTC. The chain uses TRBV5-5 and TRBJ2-5; TRBD2 aligns across 8 bases. The V gene's germline CDR1 is SGHKS and CDR2 YYEKEE (reference sequence). The V gene end was trimmed by 5 bases and the J gene end by 3 bases; junction bases not matched to a gene: 6. The CDR3 sequence is 14 residues long. The whole variable domain, filled in from reference TRBV5-5 and TRBJ2-5, reads DAGVTQSPTHLIKTRGQQVTLRCSPISGHKSVSWYQQVLGQGPQFIFQYYEKEERGRGNFPDRFSARQFPNYSSELNVNALLLGDSALYLCASSWTSREETQYFGPGTRLLVL.

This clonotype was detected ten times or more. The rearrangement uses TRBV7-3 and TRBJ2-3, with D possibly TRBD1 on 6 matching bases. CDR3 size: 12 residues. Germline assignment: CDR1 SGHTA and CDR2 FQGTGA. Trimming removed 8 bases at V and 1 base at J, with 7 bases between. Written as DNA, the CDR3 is TGTGCCAGCTCAGGGGGCACAGATACGCAGTATTTT. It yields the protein CASSGGTDTQYF.

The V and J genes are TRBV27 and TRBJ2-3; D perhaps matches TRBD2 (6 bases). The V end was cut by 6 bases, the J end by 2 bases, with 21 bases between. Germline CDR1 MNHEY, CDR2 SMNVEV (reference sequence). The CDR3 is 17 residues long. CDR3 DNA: TGTGCCAGCAGAACTAGCCTCGGCGCTCTGGTCACAGATACGCAGTATTTT. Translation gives CASRTSLGALVTDTQYF.

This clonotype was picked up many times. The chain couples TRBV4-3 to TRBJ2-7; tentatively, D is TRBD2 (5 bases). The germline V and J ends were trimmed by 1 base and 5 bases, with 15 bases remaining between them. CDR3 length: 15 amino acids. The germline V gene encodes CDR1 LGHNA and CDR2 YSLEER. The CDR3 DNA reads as TGCGCCAGCAGCCAAGCCACCGGTCCGGGAAACGAGCAGTACTTC. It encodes CASSQATGPGNEQYF.

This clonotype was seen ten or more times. The CDR3: CASSLRVAGVEETQYF. CDR3 nucleotide sequence: TGTGCCAGCAGCTTACGGGTAGCGGGAGTAGAAGAGACCCAGTACTTC. This chain connects TRBV7-6 to TRBJ2-5, with 9 bases aligning to TRBD2. Trimming took 2 bases from V and 3 from J; bases not matched to a gene: 7. The germline V gene encodes CDR1 SGHVS and CDR2 FNYEAQ. The CDR3 consists of 16 residues.

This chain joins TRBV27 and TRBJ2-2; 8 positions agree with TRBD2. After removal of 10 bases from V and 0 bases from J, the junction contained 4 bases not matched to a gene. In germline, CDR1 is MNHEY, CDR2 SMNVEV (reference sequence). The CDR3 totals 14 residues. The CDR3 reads CATLLAANTGELFF. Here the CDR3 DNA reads TGTGCCACCCTACTAGCGGCGAACACCGGGGAGCTGTTTTTT.

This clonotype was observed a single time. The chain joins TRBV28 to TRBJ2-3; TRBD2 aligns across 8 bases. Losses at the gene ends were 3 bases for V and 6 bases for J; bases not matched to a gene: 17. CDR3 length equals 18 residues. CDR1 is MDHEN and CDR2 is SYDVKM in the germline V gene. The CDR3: CASSFGEGGRREEDTQYF. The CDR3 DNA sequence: TGTGCCAGCAGTTTTGGGGAAGGCGGACGGCGGGAGGAGGATACGCAGTATTTT.

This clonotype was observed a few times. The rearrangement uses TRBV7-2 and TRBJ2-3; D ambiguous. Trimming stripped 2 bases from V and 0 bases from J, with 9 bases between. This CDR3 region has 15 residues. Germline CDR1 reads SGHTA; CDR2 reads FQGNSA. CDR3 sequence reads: CASSLILSSTDTQYF. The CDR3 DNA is TGTGCCAGCAGCTTAATACTCTCTAGCACAGATACGCAGTATTTT.

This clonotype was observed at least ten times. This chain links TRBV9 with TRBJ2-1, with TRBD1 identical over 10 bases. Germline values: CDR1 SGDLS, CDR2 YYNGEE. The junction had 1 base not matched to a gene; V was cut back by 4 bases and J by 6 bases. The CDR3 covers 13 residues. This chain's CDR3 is CASSRDRGNEQFF. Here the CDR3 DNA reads TGTGCCAGCAGCCGGGACAGGGGCAATGAGCAGTTCTTC.

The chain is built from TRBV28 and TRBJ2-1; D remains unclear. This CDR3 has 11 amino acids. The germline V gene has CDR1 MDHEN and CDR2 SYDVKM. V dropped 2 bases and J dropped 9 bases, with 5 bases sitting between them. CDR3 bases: TGTGCCAGCAGTTTAACGCTTGAGCAGTTCTTC. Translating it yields CASSLTLEQFF.

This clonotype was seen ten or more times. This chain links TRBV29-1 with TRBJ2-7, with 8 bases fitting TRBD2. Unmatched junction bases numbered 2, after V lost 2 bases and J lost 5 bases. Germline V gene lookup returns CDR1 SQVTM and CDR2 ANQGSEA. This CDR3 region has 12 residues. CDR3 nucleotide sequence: TGCAGCGTTGAACGGGGGGGCAACGAGCAGTACTTC. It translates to CSVERGGNEQYF.

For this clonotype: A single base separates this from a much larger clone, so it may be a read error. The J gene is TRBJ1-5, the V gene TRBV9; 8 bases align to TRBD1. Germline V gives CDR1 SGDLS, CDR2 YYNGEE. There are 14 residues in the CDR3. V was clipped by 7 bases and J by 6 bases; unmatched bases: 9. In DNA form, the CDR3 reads TGTGCCAGCGGCGCGACAGGGGAGAGTCAGCCCCAGCATTTT. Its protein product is CASGATGESQPQHF.